This T cell receptor beta chain was captured in a study of T cell responses to AZD1222 COVID-19 vaccine. This clone appeared a single time. V gave up 8 bases and J gave up 1 base, with 11 bases separating them. This CDR3 region has 13 residues. CDR1 is SEHNR and CDR2 is FQNEAQ in the germline V gene (reference sequence). Sequencing used immunoSEQ multiplex PCR; TCRdb keeps in-frame clones, though not all of them. Of roughly 150,000 clones listed, about 91% were seen once; the top ten hold roughly 2%. The receptor was derived from an adult in good health. The material sequenced was peripheral blood, taken on day 0 of AZD1222 vaccination. V gene TRBV7-9 combines with J gene TRBJ1-1; D is unclear. CDR3 residues: CASGRLGNTEAFF. Written as DNA, the CDR3 is TGTGCCAGCGGACGACTGGGGAACACTGAAGCTTTCTTT.